Detailed here is one T cell receptor beta chain. Its antigen is not known. This sample was taken from a study of human thymus T cells. Broader study findings: Use of V and J genes seemed skewed within the thymic and blood repertoires.

The CDR3 is 12 amino acids. Germline V gives CDR1 MGHRA, CDR2 YSYEKL. Deletions cut 7 bases from V and 3 bases from J, with 10 bases between. TCRdb's copy holds only in-frame clones and misses some; the assay was immunoSEQ multiplex PCR. Of more than 45,000 clones listed, 90% to 95% were seen once; the top ten hold roughly 5.6%. Healthy Finnish infants undergoing corrective surgery for congenital heart defects were the donors. Only four of the eight donors provided a 0.5-1 mL blood sample. Genomic DNA was extracted from every available blood leukocyte. The sequenced material came from blood. The clonotype was recovered from a boy under three years old with a congenital heart defect but otherwise immunologically healthy. The V gene is TRBV4-1, the J gene TRBJ2-7, with a tentative D call TRBD1 (5 bases). CDR3 residues: CASTLGVYEQYF. The CDR3 nucleotides are TGCGCCAGCACCCTAGGGGTCTACGAGCAGTACTTC.